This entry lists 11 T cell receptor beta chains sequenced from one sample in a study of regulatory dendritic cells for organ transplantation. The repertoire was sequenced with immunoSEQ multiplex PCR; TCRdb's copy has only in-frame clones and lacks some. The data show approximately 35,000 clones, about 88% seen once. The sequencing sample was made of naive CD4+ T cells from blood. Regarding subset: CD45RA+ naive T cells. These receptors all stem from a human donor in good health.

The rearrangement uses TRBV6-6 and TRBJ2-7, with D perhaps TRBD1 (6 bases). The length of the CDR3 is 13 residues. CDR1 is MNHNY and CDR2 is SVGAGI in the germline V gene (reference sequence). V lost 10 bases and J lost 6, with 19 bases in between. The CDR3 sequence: CATGEYIDGEQYF. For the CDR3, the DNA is TGTGCCACAGGGGAATACATCGATGGCGAGCAGTACTTC.

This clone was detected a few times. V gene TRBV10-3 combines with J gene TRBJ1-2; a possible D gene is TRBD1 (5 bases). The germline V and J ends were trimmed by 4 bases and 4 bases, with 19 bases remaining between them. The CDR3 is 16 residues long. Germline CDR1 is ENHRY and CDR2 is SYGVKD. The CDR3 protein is CAISGVGHPPSYGYTF. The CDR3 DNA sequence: TGTGCCATCAGTGGGGTTGGACACCCACCTTCCTATGGCTACACCTTC.

CDR3 region: CASSLALNRVAGNTIYF. The CDR3 bases are TGTGCCAGCAGCTTAGCGCTAAACAGGGTGGCAGGAAACACCATATATTTT. V is TRBV7-8 and J is TRBJ1-3, with D possibly TRBD1 on 6 matching bases. V lost 0 bases, J lost 4 bases, and 16 bases lay in between. This CDR3 has 17 amino acids. Germline V gene lookup returns CDR1 SGHVS and CDR2 FQNEAQ.

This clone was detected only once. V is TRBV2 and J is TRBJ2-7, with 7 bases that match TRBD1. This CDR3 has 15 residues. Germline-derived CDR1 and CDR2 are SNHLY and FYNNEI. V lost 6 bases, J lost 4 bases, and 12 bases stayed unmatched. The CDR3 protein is CASRPLQGSPYEQYF. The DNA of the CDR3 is TGTGCCAGCAGGCCACTACAGGGGTCCCCATACGAGCAGTACTTC.

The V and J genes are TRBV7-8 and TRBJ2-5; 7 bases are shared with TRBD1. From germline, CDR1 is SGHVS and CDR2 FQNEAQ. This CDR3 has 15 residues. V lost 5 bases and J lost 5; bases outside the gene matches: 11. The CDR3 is CASSISRGTGETQYF. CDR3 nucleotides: TGTGCCAGCAGCATTTCCAGGGGGACGGGGGAGACCCAGTACTTC. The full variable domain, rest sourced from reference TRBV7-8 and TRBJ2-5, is GAGVSQSPRYKVAKRGQDVALRCDPISGHVSLFWYQQALGQGPEFLTYFQNEAQLDKSGLPSDRFFAERPEGSVSTLKIQRTQQEDSAVYLCASSISRGTGETQYFGPGTRLLVL.

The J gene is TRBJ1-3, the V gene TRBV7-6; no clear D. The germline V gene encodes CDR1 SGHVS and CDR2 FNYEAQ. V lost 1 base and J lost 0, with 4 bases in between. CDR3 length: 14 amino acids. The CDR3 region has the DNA TGTGCCAGCAGCTTAGGAACCTCTGGAAACACCATATATTTT. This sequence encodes CASSLGTSGNTIYF.

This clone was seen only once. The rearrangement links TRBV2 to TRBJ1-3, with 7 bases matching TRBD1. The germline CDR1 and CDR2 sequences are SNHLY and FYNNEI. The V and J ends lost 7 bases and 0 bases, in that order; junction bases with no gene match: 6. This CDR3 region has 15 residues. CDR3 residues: CASTSDRVSGNTIYF. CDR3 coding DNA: TGTGCCAGCACCTCTGACAGGGTCTCTGGAAACACCATATATTTT.

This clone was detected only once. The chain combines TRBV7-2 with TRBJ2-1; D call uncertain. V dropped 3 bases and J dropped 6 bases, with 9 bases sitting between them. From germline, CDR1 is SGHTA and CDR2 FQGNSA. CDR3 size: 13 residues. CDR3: CASSFYQVNEQFF. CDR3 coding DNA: TGTGCCAGCAGCTTCTACCAGGTCAATGAGCAGTTCTTC. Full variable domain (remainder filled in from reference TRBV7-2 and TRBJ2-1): GAGVSQSPSNKVTEKGKDVELRCDPISGHTALYWYRQSLGQGLEFLIYFQGNSAPDKSGLPSDRFSAERTGGSVSTLTIQRTQQEDSAVYLCASSFYQVNEQFFGPGTRLTVL.

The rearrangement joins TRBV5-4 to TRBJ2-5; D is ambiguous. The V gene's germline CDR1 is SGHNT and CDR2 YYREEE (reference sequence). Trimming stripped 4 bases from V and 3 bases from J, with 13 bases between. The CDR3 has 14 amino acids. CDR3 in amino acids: CASSDGAEEETQYF. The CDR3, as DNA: TGTGCCAGCAGCGATGGAGCAGAGGAAGAGACCCAGTACTTC.

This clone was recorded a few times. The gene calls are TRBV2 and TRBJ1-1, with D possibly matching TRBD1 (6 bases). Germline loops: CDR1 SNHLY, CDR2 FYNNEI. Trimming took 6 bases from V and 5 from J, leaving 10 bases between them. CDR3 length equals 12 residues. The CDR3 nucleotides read TGTGCCAGCAGATGGACAGTAACTGAAGCTTTCTTT. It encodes CASRWTVTEAFF.

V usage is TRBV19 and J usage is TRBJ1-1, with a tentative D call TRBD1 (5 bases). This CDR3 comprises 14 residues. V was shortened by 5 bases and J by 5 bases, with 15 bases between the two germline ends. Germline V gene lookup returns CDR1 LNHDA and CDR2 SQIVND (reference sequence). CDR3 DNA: TGTGCCAGTAGTGGTTTTCAGGGTTGGACTGAAGCTTTCTTT. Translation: CASSGFQGWTEAFF.